Listed below are T cell receptor beta chains from one sample, sequenced in a study of blood T cell repertoires in COVID-19. TCRdb's copy holds only in-frame clones and misses some; the assay was immunoSEQ multiplex PCR. Of a few hundred thousand clones listed, around 82% are singletons. Sequences were obtained from peripheral blood. These receptors originate from a young woman with acute or convalescent COVID-19. The CDR3 runs from the conserved cysteine through the conserved F or W. The D gene is left open where the match is weak. Clone size is not always given. Where it is, it says once, few, many or a class for expanded clones.

v_gene	abundance	d_gene	j_gene	CDR3aa	CDR3nt
TRBV19	.	.	TRBJ2-1	CASSMSYSSYNEQFF	TGTGCCAGTAGTATGAGCTACTCCTCCTACAATGAGCAGTTCTTC
TRBV11-2	.	.	TRBJ2-2	CASGKGAGYNTGELFF	TGTGCCAGCGGAAAGGGGGCGGGATATAACACCGGGGAGCTGTTTTTT
TRBV19	few	.	TRBJ2-3	CASSPKGVSTDTQYF	TGTGCCAGTAGCCCGAAGGGAGTTAGCACAGATACGCAGTATTTT
TRBV19	.	TRBD2	TRBJ2-1	CATRTSGTPYNEQFF	TGTGCCACCCGGACTAGCGGGACACCGTACAATGAGCAGTTCTTC
TRBV4-1	.	.	TRBJ2-7	CASSPTGTTGLYEQYF	TGCGCCAGCAGCCCGACCGGGACAACGGGCCTCTACGAGCAGTACTTC
TRBV12-3/TRBV12-4	.	.	TRBJ2-7	CASSLGREQYF	TGTGCCAGCAGTTTGGGGAGAGAGCAGTACTTC
TRBV6-5	.	.	TRBJ2-3	CASSYSRAGPTDTQYF	TGTGCCAGCAGTTACTCGCGGGCAGGACCCACAGATACGCAGTATTTT
TRBV30	.	.	TRBJ1-5	CAWSEGQLANQPQHF	TGTGCCTGGAGCGAAGGACAACTAGCGAATCAGCCCCAGCATTTT
TRBV7-8	.	.	TRBJ2-3	CASSFSGTDTQYF	TGTGCCAGCAGCTTTAGCGGCACAGATACGCAGTATTTT
TRBV28	.	.	TRBJ1-2	CASSFWPDYGYTF	TGTGCCAGCAGTTTTTGGCCAGACTATGGCTACACCTTC
TRBV5-1	few	TRBD1	TRBJ2-7	CASSTGQQPYEQYF	TGCGCCAGCAGCACGGGACAGCAGCCCTACGAGCAGTACTTC
TRBV13	.	TRBD1	TRBJ1-2	CASSSRTGGYYGYTF	TGTGCCAGCAGCTCAAGGACAGGGGGCTACTATGGCTACACCTTC
TRBV7-9	.	TRBD2	TRBJ2-3	CASSLPGLAGGTDTQYF	TGTGCCAGCAGCTTACCGGGACTAGCGGGAGGCACAGATACGCAGTATTTT
TRBV7-2	.	.	TRBJ1-1	CASTLQGNTEAFF	TGTGCCAGCACCTTACAGGGGAACACTGAAGCTTTCTTT
TRBV10-1	.	.	TRBJ1-5	CASSETGHANSNQPQHF	TGCGCCAGCAGTGAGACCGGACACGCGAATAGCAATCAGCCCCAGCATTTT
TRBV7-2	.	.	TRBJ1-4	CASSLSRGNEKLFF	TGTGCCAGCAGCTTATCCAGGGGTAATGAAAAACTGTTTTTT
TRBV5-1	.	TRBD2	TRBJ2-3	CASSFVTSGTDTQYF	TGCGCCAGCAGCTTTGTAACTAGCGGGACAGATACGCAGTATTTT
TRBV18	.	TRBD2	TRBJ2-1	CASSPWPLAASYNEQFF	TGTGCCAGCTCACCCTGGCCCCTAGCGGCCTCCTACAATGAGCAGTTCTTC
TRBV5-1	.	.	TRBJ1-4	CASSLGGLPNEKLFF	TGCGCCAGCAGCTTGGGAGGACTGCCTAATGAAAAACTGTTTTTT
TRBV21-1	.	.	TRBJ1-1	CASSKAVGSTEAFF	TGTGCCAGCAGCAAAGCGGTTGGGAGCACTGAAGCTTTCTTT
TRBV6-5	once	TRBD2	TRBJ2-3	CASQRDPDTDTQYF	TGTGCCAGCCAGCGGGACCCCGACACAGATACGCAGTATTTT
TRBV5-4	.	.	TRBJ2-1	CASSRGRARSSYNEQFF	TGTGCCAGCAGCAGAGGTCGAGCGCGATCAAGCTACAATGAGCAGTTCTTC
TRBV9	.	.	TRBJ2-5	CASSVSPRDQETQYF	TGTGCCAGCAGCGTAAGTCCCCGGGACCAAGAGACCCAGTACTTC
TRBV2	.	TRBD1	TRBJ2-1	CASRGGPGTGVNEQFF	TGTGCCAGCAGGGGGGGTCCCGGGACAGGGGTGAATGAGCAGTTCTTC